The present TCR beta chain was sequenced within a study of PD-L1 blockade in urothelial cancer. Overall study context: Patients initiated atezolizumab in the mid-2010s at 1,200 mg intravenously every 3 weeks. Patients had received 0 to 3 prior chemotherapy regimens. Findings and limits, study-wide: Below-median pretreatment blood TCR clonality predicted better survival.

Time point reported: pretreatment peripheral blood. TCRdb's table, derived via immunoSEQ multiplex PCR, lists solely in-frame clones and lacks some. The sample shows tens of thousands of clones, roughly 87% of them seen only once. CDR1 and CDR2 from the germline V gene are MNHNS and SASEGT. Deletions cut 2 bases from V and 2 bases from J, with 10 bases between. The CDR3 extends over 14 amino acids. As regards this clone: The antigen is unknown.

The chain combines TRBV6-1 with TRBJ2-7; D possibly corresponds to TRBD2 (6 bases). The source is a man aged 65-85 years with urothelial cancer. The specimen comprised PBMCs, sampled around atezolizumab (anti-PD-L1) treatment. The CDR3, as DNA: TGTGCCAGCAGTGAATGGGGGGAAACCTACGAGCAGTACTTC. This codes for CASSEWGETYEQYF.